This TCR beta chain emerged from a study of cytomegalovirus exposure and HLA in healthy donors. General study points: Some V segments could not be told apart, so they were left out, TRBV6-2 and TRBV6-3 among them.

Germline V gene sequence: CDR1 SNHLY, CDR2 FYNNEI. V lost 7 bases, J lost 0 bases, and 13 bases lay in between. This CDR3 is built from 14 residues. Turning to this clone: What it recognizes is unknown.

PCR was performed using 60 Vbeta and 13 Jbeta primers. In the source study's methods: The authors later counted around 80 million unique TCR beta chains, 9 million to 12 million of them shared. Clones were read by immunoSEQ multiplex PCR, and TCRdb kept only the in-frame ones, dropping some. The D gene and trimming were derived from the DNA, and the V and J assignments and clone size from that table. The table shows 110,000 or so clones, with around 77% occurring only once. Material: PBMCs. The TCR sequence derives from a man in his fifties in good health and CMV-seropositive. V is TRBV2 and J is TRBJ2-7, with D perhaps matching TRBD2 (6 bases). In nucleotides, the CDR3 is TGTGCCAGCACCGGGACTGAGTTCTCCTACGAGCAGTACTTC. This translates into CASTGTEFSYEQYF.